The sequence of this TCR beta chain was determined in a study of control samples from healthy donors and cancer patients. Assay: immunoSEQ multiplex PCR; the TCRdb copy retains only in-frame clones and omits some. The data contain fewer than 200,000 clones, around 88% of them singletons. This CDR3 region has 15 residues. Germline V lookup: CDR1 MNHEY, CDR2 SVGAGI. V was pared by 4 bases and J by 0 bases, with 0 bases of the junction left unmatched. Sequencing used blood. The gene calls are TRBV6-5 and TRBJ2-6; 7 bases line up with TRBD1. The origin of this receptor is a woman aged 30 to 39 in good health. The CDR3 is CASSWTGSGANVLTF. CDR3 in DNA: TGTGCCAGCAGTTGGACAGGCTCTGGGGCCAACGTCCTGACTTTC.